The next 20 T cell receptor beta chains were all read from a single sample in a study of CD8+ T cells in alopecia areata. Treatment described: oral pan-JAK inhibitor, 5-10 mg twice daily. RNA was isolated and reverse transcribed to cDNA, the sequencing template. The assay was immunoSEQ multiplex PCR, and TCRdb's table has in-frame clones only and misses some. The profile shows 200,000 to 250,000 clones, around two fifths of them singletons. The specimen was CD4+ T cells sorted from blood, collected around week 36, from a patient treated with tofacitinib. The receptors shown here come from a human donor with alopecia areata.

In DNA, the CDR3 is TGTGCCTGGAAGGGCGGGAGGGCCCGGGAGACCCAGTACTTC. This gives the protein CAWKGGRARETQYF. The rearrangement links TRBV30 to TRBJ2-5, with 9 bases that match TRBD2. The germline V gene has CDR1 GTSNPN and CDR2 SVGIG (reference sequence). The V gene end was trimmed by 4 bases and the J gene end by 5 bases; junction bases not matched to a gene: 8. This CDR3 is 14 amino acids long.

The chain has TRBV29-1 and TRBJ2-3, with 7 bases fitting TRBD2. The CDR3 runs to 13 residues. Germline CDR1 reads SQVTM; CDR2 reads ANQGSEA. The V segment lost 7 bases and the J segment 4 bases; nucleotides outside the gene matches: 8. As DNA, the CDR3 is TGCAGCGGAACGGGGGGACGCGCAGATACGCAGTATTTT. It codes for CSGTGGRADTQYF.

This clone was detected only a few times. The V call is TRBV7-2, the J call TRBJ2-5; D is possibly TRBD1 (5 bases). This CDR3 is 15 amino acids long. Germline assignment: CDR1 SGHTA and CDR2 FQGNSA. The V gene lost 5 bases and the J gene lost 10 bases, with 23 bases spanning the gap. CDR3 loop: CASSISPGPGVDQYF. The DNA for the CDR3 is TGTGCCAGCAGCATAAGTCCAGGGCCTGGTGTTGACCAGTACTTC. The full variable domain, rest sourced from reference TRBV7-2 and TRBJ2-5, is GAGVSQSPSNKVTEKGKDVELRCDPISGHTALYWYRQSLGQGLEFLIYFQGNSAPDKSGLPSDRFSAERTGGSVSTLTIQRTQQEDSAVYLCASSISPGPGVDQYFGPGTRLLVL.

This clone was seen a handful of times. The CDR3 nucleotides are TGTGCCATCTCGCCGGGGACCCCCTACGAGCAGTACTTC. As protein: CAISPGTPYEQYF. V usage is TRBV10-3 and J usage is TRBJ2-7; either TRBD1 or TRBD2 may supply D (5 bases each). There are 13 residues in the CDR3. Trimming took off 8 bases at V and 2 bases at J, with 13 bases between the two ends. Germline lookup yields CDR1 ENHRY and CDR2 SYGVKD.

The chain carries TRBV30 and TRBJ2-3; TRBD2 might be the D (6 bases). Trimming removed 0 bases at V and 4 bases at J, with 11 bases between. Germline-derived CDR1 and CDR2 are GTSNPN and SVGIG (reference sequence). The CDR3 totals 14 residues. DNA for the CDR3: TGTGCCTGGAGTGTGGGACTGAGGGCAGATACGCAGTATTTT. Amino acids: CAWSVGLRADTQYF.

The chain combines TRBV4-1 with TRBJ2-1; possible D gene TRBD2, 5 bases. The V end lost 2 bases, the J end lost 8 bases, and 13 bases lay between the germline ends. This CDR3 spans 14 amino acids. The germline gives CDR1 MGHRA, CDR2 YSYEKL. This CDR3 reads CASSQRLQADEQFF. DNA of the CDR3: TGCGCCAGCAGCCAACGGCTCCAAGCGGATGAGCAGTTCTTC.

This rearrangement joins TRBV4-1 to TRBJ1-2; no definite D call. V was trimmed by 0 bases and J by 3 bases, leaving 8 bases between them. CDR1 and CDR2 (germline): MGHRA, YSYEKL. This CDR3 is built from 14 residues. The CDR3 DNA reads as TGCGCCAGCAGCCAAGACGGTGGGGACTATGGCTACACCTTC. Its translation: CASSQDGGDYGYTF.

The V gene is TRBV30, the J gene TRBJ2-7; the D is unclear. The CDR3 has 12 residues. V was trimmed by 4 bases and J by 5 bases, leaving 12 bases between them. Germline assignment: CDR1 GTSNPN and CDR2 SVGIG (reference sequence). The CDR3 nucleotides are TGTGCCTGGAAACCTCAGGTCGACGAGCAGTACTTC. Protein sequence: CAWKPQVDEQYF.

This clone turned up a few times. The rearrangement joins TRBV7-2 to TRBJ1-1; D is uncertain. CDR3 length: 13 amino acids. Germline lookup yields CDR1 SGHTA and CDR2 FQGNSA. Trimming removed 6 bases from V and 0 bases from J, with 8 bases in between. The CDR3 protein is CASRIGMNTEAFF. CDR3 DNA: TGTGCCAGCAGGATAGGGATGAACACTGAAGCTTTCTTT. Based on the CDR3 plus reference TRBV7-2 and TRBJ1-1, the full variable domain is GAGVSQSPSNKVTEKGKDVELRCDPISGHTALYWYRQSLGQGLEFLIYFQGNSAPDKSGLPSDRFSAERTGGSVSTLTIQRTQQEDSAVYLCASRIGMNTEAFFGQGTRLTVV.

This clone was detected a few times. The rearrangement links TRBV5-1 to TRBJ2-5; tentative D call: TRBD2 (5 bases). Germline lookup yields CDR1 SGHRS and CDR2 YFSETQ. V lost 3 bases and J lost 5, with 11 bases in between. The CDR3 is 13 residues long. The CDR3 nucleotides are TGCGCCAGCAGCTGGACTCTCCGGGAGACCCAGTACTTC. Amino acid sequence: CASSWTLRETQYF.

The CDR3 spells CASSQGDPDTQYF. CDR3 DNA: TGCGCCAGCAGCCAAGGCGATCCAGATACGCAGTATTTT. The rearrangement links TRBV4-1 to TRBJ2-3; D gene ambiguous. Deletions cut 1 base from V and 4 bases from J, with 6 bases between. Germline V gene sequence: CDR1 MGHRA, CDR2 YSYEKL. CDR3 length: 13 amino acids.

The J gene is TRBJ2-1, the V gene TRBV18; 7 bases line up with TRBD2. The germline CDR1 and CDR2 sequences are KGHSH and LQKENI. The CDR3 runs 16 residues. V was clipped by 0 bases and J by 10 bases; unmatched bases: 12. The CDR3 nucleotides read TGTGCCAGCTCACCACCGACCACTAGCAACGGGGGGGAGCAGTTCTTC. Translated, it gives CASSPPTTSNGGEQFF.

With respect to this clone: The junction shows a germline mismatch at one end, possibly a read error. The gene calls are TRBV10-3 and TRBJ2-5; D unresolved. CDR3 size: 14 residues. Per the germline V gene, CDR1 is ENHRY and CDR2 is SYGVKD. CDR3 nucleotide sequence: TGTGCCAGCAGTCGGAACTACTACCACGCGGCCCAGTACTTC. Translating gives CASSRNYYHAAQYF.

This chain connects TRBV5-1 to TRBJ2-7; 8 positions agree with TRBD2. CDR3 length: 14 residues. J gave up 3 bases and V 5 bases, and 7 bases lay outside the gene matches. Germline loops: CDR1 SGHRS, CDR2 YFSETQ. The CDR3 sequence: CASSFSGELYEQYF. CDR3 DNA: TGCGCCAGCAGTTTTAGCGGGGAACTCTACGAGCAGTACTTC.

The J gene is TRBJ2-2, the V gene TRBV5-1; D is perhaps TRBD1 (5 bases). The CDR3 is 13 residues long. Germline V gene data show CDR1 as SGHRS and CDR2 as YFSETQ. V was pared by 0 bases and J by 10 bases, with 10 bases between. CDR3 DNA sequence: TGCGCCAGCAGCTTGGACTTACAGGTGGAGCTGTTTTTT. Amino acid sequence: CASSLDLQVELFF.

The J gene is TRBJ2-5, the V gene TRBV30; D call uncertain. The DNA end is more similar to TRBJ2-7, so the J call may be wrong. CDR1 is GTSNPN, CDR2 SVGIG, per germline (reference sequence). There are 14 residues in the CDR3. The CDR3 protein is CAWSALQGVHEQYF. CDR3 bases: TGTGCCTGGAGTGCCCTCCAAGGCGTCCACGAGCAGTACTTC.

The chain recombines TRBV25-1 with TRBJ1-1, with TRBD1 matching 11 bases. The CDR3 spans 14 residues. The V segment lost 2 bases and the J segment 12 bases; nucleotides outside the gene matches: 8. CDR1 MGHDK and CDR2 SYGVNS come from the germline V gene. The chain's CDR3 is CASSEHPGQGETFF. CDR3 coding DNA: TGTGCCAGCAGTGAACATCCGGGACAGGGGGAAACTTTCTTT.

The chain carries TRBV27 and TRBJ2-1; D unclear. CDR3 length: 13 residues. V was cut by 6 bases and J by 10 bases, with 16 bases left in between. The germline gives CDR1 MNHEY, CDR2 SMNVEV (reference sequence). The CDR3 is CASRPDPRGEQFF. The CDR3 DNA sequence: TGTGCCAGCAGACCTGACCCCCGAGGAGAGCAGTTCTTC.

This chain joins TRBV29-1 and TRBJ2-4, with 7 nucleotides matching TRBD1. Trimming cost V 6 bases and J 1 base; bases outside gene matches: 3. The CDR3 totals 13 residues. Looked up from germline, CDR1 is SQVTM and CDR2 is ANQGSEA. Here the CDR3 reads CSVTGAAKNIQYF. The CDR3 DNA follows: TGCAGCGTCACAGGGGCCGCCAAAAACATTCAGTACTTC.

The CDR3 spells CASSLRLAGGNNEQFF. CDR3 DNA: TGTGCCAGCAGTTTACGACTAGCGGGAGGTAACAATGAGCAGTTCTTC. The chain uses TRBV27 and TRBJ2-1; 13 positions agree with TRBD2. Germline loops: CDR1 MNHEY, CDR2 SMNVEV (reference sequence). The CDR3 runs 16 residues. With 2 bases clipped from V and 5 bases from J, the junction kept 3 bases outside the gene matches.